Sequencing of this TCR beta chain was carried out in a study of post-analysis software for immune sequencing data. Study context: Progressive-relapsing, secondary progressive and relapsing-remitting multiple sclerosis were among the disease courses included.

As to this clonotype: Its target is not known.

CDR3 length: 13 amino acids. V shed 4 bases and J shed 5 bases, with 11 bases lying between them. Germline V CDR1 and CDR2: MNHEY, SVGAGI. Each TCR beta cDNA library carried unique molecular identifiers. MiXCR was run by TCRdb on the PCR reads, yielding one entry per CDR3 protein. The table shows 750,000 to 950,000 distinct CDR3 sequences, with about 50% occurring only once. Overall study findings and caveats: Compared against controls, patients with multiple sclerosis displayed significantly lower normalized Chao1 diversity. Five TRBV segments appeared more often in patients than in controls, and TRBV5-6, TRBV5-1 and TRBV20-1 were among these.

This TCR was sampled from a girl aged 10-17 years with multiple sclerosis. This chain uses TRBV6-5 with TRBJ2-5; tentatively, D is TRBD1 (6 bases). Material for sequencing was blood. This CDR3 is CASSFTGQETQYF. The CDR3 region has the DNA TGTGCCAGCAGTTTCACAGGGCAGGAGACCCAGTACTTC.